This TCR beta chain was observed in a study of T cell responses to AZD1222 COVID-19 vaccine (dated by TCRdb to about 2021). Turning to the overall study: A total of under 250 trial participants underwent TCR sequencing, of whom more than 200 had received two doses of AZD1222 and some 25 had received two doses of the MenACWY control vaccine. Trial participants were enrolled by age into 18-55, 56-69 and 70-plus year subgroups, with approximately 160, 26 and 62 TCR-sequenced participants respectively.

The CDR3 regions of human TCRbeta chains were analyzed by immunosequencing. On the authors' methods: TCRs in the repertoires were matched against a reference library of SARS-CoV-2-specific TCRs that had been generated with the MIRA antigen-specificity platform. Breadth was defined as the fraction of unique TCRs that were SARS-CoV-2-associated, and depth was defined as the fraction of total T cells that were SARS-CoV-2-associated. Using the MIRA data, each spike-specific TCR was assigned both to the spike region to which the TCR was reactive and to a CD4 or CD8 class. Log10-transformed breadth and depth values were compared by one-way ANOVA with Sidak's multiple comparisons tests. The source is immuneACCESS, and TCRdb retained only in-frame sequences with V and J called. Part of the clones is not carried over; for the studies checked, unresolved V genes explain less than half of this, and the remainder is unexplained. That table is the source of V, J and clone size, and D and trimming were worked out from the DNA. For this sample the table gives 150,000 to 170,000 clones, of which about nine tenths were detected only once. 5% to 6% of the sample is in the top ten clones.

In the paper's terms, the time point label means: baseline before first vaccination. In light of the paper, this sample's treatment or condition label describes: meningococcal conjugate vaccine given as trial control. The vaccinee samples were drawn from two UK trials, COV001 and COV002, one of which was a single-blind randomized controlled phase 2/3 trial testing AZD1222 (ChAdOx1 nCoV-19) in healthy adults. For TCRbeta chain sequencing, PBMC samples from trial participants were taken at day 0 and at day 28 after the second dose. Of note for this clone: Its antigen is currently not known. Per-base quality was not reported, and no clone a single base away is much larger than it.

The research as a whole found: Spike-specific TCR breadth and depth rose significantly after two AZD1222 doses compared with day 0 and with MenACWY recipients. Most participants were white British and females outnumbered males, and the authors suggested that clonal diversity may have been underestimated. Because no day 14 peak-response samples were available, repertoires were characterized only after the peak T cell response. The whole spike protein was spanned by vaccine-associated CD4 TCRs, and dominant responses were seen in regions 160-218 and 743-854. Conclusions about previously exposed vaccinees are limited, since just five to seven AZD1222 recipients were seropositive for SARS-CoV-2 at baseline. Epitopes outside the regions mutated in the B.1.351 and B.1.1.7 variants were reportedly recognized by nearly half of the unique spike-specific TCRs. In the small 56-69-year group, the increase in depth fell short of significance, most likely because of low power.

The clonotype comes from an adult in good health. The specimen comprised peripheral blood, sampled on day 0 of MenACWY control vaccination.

CDR3 region: CASTEGSANTDTQYF. The sequenced DNA is TGTGCCAGCACCGAAGGGTCCGCAAATACAGATACGCAGTATTTT. The sequence links TRBV6-5 to TRBJ2-3; no D gene is confidently identified. As encoded in the germline V gene, CDR1 is MNHEY while CDR2 is SVGAGI. The CDR3 spans 15 residues, from the cysteine through the phenylalanine. CDR3 DNA only is kept here, 45 bases in frame from base 1. V and J are truncated by 7 bases and 3 bases respectively, leaving an intervening sequence of 17 bases.